The 4 T cell receptor beta chains in this list originate from one sample, sequenced in a study of PD-1 blockade in classical Hodgkin lymphoma. As for time point: cycle 4 day 1 (C4D1), after five to seven weeks of nivolumab. Each patient experienced a relapse that followed autologous stem cell transplantation, and brentuximab vedotin exposure varied. TCRdb's copy holds only in-frame clones and misses some; the assay was immunoSEQ multiplex PCR. The table includes roughly 100,000 clones, 85% to 95% detected once. The source material was peripheral blood mononuclear cells (PBMCs), sampled before the fourth cycle of nivolumab. The receptors stem from a human donor with classical Hodgkin lymphoma.

In its sample, this clone was seen once. The rearrangement uses TRBV6-1 and TRBJ1-2, with D uncertain. The germline gives CDR1 MNHNS, CDR2 SASEGT. The CDR3 is 14 residues long. Trimming left V 5 bases short and J 6 bases short, with 16 bases between. Here the CDR3 reads CASSSMRIGNGYTF. The CDR3 nucleotides are TGTGCCAGCAGTAGCATGAGGATCGGCAATGGCTACACCTTC.

This chain uses TRBV5-4 with TRBJ1-1, with a tentative D call TRBD1 (5 bases). Per the germline V gene, CDR1 is SGHNT and CDR2 is YYREEE (reference sequence). The length of the CDR3 is 14 residues. Trimming pared 6 bases from V and 3 bases from J, leaving 15 bases between. DNA of the CDR3: TGTGCCAGCACCACAGCGCTGGGGGACACTGAAGCTTTCTTT. Translated: CASTTALGDTEAFF.

CDR3 sequence (DNA): TGTGCCAGCAGTCCGGGACTAGTTCAAAATGAGCAGTTCTTC. It specifies CASSPGLVQNEQFF. This chain joins TRBV6-1 and TRBJ2-1; 8 positions agree with TRBD2. The CDR3 contains 14 residues. V was pared by 5 bases and J by 7 bases, with 7 bases of the junction left unmatched. Germline V gene data show CDR1 as MNHNS and CDR2 as SASEGT.

V and J are TRBV19 and TRBJ2-7; D possibly corresponds to TRBD1 (6 bases). V lost 5 bases and J 1 base, leaving 12 bases between the germline ends. Germline V gene lookup returns CDR1 LNHDA and CDR2 SQIVND (reference sequence). The CDR3 spans 14 residues. In DNA, the CDR3 is TGTGCCAGTAGTGATCCGGACAGATCCTACGAGCAGTACTTC. It is translated as CASSDPDRSYEQYF. Drawing the rest from reference TRBV19 and TRBJ2-7, the complete variable domain is DGGITQSPKYLFRKEGQNVTLSCEQNLNHDAMYWYRQDPGQGLRLIYYSQIVNDFQKGDIAEGYSVSREKKESFPLTVTSAQKNPTAFYLCASSDPDRSYEQYFGPGTRLTVT.